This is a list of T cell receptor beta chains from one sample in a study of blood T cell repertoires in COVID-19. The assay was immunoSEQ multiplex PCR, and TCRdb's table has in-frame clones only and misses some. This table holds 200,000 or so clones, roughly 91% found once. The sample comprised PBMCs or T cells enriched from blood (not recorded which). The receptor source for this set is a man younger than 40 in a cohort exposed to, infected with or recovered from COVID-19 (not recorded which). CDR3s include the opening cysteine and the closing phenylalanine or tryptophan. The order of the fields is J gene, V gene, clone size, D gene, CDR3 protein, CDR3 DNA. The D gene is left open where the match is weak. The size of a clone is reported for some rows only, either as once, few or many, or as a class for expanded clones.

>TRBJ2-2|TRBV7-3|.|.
CASSPGIFAGTGELFF
TGTGCCAGCAGCCCCGGGATCTTCGCAGGCACCGGGGAGCTGTTTTTT
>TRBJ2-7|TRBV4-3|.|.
CASSQELVTSSRYEQYF
TGCGCCAGCAGCCAAGAACTGGTAACTAGCAGTCGCTACGAGCAGTACTTC
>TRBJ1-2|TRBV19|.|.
CASRIRGSGYTF
TGTGCCAGTAGGATTCGGGGGAGTGGCTACACCTTC
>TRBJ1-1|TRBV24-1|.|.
CATSDPRSPEAFF
TGTGCCACCAGTGATCCTCGGAGTCCTGAAGCTTTCTTT
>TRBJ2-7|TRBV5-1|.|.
CASSSVTHEQYF
TGCGCCAGCAGCTCAGTAACCCACGAGCAGTACTTC
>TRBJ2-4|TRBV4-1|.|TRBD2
CASSGAGENIQYF
TGCGCCAGCAGCGGCGCGGGAGAAAACATTCAGTACTTC
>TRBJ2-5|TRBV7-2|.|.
CASSPLPGLETQYF
TGTGCCAGCAGCCCGCTGCCGGGGTTAGAGACCCAGTACTTC
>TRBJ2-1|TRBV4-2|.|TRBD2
CASSQTGTSQYNEQFF
TGTGCCAGCAGCCAGACCGGGACTAGTCAGTACAATGAGCAGTTCTTC
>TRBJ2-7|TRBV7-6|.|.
CASSPPGLMDEQYF
TGTGCCAGCAGCCCCCCCGGTCTTATGGACGAGCAGTACTTC
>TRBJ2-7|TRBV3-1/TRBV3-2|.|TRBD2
CASSQGLAGAEQYF
TGTGCCAGCAGCCAAGGACTAGCGGGAGCCGAGCAGTACTTC
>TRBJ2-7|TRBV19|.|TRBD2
CASRLAGDYEQYF
TGTGCCAGCCGACTAGCGGGAGACTACGAGCAGTACTTC
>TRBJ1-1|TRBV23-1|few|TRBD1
CASSQSLRQGRTEAFF
TGCGCCAGCAGTCAATCGCTTAGACAGGGCAGAACTGAAGCTTTCTTT
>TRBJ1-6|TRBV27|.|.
CASSLRPSDNSPLHF
TGTGCCAGCAGTTTACGGCCAAGCGATAATTCACCCCTCCACTTT
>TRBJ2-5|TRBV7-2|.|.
CASSRSHQETQYF
TGTGCCAGCAGCCGGAGCCATCAAGAGACCCAGTACTTC
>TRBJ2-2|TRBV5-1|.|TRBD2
CASSSRGGLQAGGSRTGELFF
TGCGCCAGCAGCTCCAGAGGGGGGCTTCAAGCGGGAGGCTCGCGCACCGGGGAGCTGTTTTTT
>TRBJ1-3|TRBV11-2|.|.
CASSLVGGRDTIYF
TGTGCCAGCAGCTTAGTCGGGGGAAGGGACACCATATATTTT
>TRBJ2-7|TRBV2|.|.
CASRGDTPLYYEQYF
TGTGCCAGCAGAGGGGACACCCCCCTTTACTACGAGCAGTACTTC